This entry lists 27 T cell receptor beta chains sequenced from one sample in a study of T cells after yellow fever vaccination (dated by TCRdb to the late 2010s). Receptor amplification or capture employed 5' RACE. The sequencing machine was an Illumina HiSeq 2500. In-frame beta chains were kept once TCRdb had trimmed the public reads at Q25 with fastp and called clones with MiXCR. Rows merge per CDR3 protein into single entries with the most common DNA and genes. The sample contains 620,000 or so distinct CDR3 sequences, over 9% of them found a single time. Under 15% of the sample comes from the top ten. The sample's treatment or condition, from its label and the paper: live attenuated yellow fever vaccine strain. The sample in question was PBMCs, obtained on the day of the yellow fever booster vaccination. The source of these receptors is a man between 25 and 39 years old who received the YFV17D yellow fever vaccine.

The chain carries TRBV6-5 and TRBJ2-1, with TRBD1 matching over 9 bases. From germline, CDR1 is MNHEY and CDR2 SVGAGI. CDR3 size: 15 residues. V trimming: 0 bases; J trimming: 9 bases; junction bases outside the gene matches: 6. The CDR3 loop reads CASSYSRDRVFEQFF. The CDR3 DNA is TGTGCCAGCAGTTACTCGAGGGACAGGGTTTTTGAGCAGTTCTTC.

The chain employs TRBV7-3 and TRBJ1-2; D is undetermined. The V gene's germline CDR1 is SGHTA and CDR2 FQGTGA. This CDR3 region has 13 residues. The ends were cut back, 6 bases at V and 2 bases at J, with 10 bases in the middle. CDR3 loop: CASSPQENYGYTF. The CDR3 region has the DNA TGTGCCAGCAGTCCGCAGGAAAACTATGGCTACACCTTC.

This clonotype has only a few counts. The chain links TRBV20-1 to TRBJ2-4, with 14 bases matching TRBD2. The V gene's germline CDR1 is DFQATT and CDR2 SNEGSKA (reference sequence). The CDR3 totals 14 residues. V lost 6 bases to trimming and J lost 6 bases; unmatched junction nucleotides: 4. The CDR3 protein is CSAGLAGARNIQYF. The CDR3 DNA follows: TGCAGTGCGGGACTAGCGGGAGCTAGAAACATTCAGTACTTC.

This clonotype was counted only a few times. The chain couples TRBV7-6 to TRBJ2-2, with 10 bases lining up with TRBD2. V dropped 6 bases and J dropped 4; count of bases not matched to a gene: 5. Per germline, CDR1 SGHVS and CDR2 FNYEAQ. The CDR3 is made up of 15 amino acids. The CDR3 loop is CASRPGTSVTGELFF. CDR3 bases: TGTGCCAGCAGGCCCGGGACTAGCGTCACCGGGGAGCTGTTTTTT. The full variable domain, with the rest looked up from reference TRBV7-6 and TRBJ2-2, is GAGVSQSPRYKVTKRGQDVALRCDPISGHVSLYWYRQALGQGPEFLTYFNYEAQQDKSGLPNDRFSAERPEGSISTLTIQRTEQRDSAMYRCASRPGTSVTGELFFGEGSRLTVL.

The gene calls are TRBV30 and TRBJ1-2; 11 positions agree with TRBD1. Germline V gene data show CDR1 as GTSNPN and CDR2 as SVGIG (reference sequence). The CDR3 is 15 residues long. Trimming cost V 4 bases and J 4 bases; bases outside gene matches: 8. The DNA of the CDR3 is TGTGCCTGGAACCCAGGACAGGGGGCCGGCTATGGCTACACCTTC. Amino acid sequence: CAWNPGQGAGYGYTF.

The chain employs TRBV24-1 and TRBJ1-1; unclear D gene. There are 15 residues in the CDR3. Trimming shortened V by 0 bases and J by 0 bases, and 7 bases separated the two germline ends. The V gene's germline CDR1 is KGHDR and CDR2 SFDVKD. The DNA of the CDR3 is TGTGCCACCAGTGATTTGGCGGGTATGAACACTGAAGCTTTCTTT. This translates into CATSDLAGMNTEAFF.

This rearrangement joins TRBV29-1 to TRBJ2-2; 9 nucleotides match TRBD1. This CDR3 comprises 13 residues. V shed 8 bases, J shed 3 bases, and the junction held 4 bases outside the gene matches. In germline, CDR1 is SQVTM, CDR2 ANQGSEA. The CDR3 bases are TGCAGCAACCGGGACAGGGACACCGGGGAGCTGTTTTTT. It is translated as CSNRDRDTGELFF.

The chain recombines TRBV5-1 with TRBJ1-1, with D tentatively TRBD1 (6 bases). V was cut by 0 bases and J by 3 bases, with 18 bases left in between. CDR1 is SGHRS, CDR2 YFSETQ, per germline. The CDR3 is 17 amino acids. This CDR3 reads CASSLGSIGGADTEAFF. The CDR3 DNA follows: TGCGCCAGCAGCTTGGGGTCGATTGGGGGCGCGGACACTGAAGCTTTCTTT.

This chain links TRBV5-1 with TRBJ2-7; 7 bases agree with TRBD1. After removal of 0 bases from V and 0 bases from J, the junction contained 9 bases not matched to a gene. The CDR3 sequence is 17 residues long. CDR1 and CDR2 (germline): SGHRS, YFSETQ. DNA for the CDR3: TGCGCCAGCAGCTTGGCCGGGCGCCGGGACAGCTCCTACGAGCAGTACTTC. Encoded protein: CASSLAGRRDSSYEQYF.

The chain combines TRBV19 with TRBJ1-2; D unclear. This CDR3 is 13 amino acids long. Germline loops: CDR1 LNHDA, CDR2 SQIVND (reference sequence). Trimming took off 2 bases at V and 1 base at J, with 5 bases between the two ends. The CDR3 reads CASSITDNYGYTF. The CDR3 nucleotides read TGTGCCAGTAGTATAACGGATAACTATGGCTACACCTTC. The whole variable domain, remainder taken from reference TRBV19 and TRBJ1-2, is DGGITQSPKYLFRKEGQNVTLSCEQNLNHDAMYWYRQDPGQGLRLIYYSQIVNDFQKGDIAEGYSVSREKKESFPLTVTSAQKNPTAFYLCASSITDNYGYTFGSGTRLTVV.

In its sample, this clonotype was seen a few times. The gene calls are TRBV1 and TRBJ2-1. TRBV1 is listed as a pseudogene. CDR3 length: 12 residues. CDR3 sequence reads: CTSTSSRNEQFF. In DNA, the CDR3 is TGCACCAGCACCTCGAGTCGCAATGAGCAGTTCTTC.

Only a few counts were recorded for this clonotype. CDR3 bases: TGCAGTGCTATTGCGTCGGTAGGCAATCAGCCCCAGCATTTT. Protein: CSAIASVGNQPQHF. The V and J genes are TRBV20-1 and TRBJ1-5, with no clear D. The V end was cut by 4 bases, the J end by 2 bases, with 12 bases between. The CDR3 totals 14 residues. The germline CDR1 and CDR2 sequences are DFQATT and SNEGSKA (reference sequence).

The sample holds a few counts of this clonotype. V gene TRBV9 combines with J gene TRBJ2-7, with 9 bases that match TRBD2. The germline gives CDR1 SGDLS, CDR2 YYNGEE. This CDR3 is 13 amino acids long. The junction had 4 bases not matched to a gene; V was cut back by 3 bases and J by 6 bases. In DNA, the CDR3 is TGTGCCAGCAGCGCAGCGGGAGGTATCGAGCAGTACTTC. This sequence encodes CASSAAGGIEQYF.

This clonotype was recorded at least ten times. The chain recombines TRBV7-8 with TRBJ2-7, with D maybe TRBD1 (6 bases). Trimming removed 6 bases from V and 3 bases from J, with 9 bases in between. This CDR3 comprises 12 residues. Germline V gene sequence: CDR1 SGHVS, CDR2 FQNEAQ. The CDR3 sequence is CASRMDSYEQYF. In DNA form, the CDR3 reads TGTGCCAGCAGAATGGACAGCTACGAGCAGTACTTC.

This clonotype was observed a few times. The chain has TRBV5-1 and TRBJ2-7, with D tentatively TRBD1 (6 bases). With 4 bases removed from V and 4 bases from J, the gap between germline ends came to 18 bases. CDR1 is SGHRS and CDR2 is YFSETQ in the germline V gene. The CDR3 spans 15 residues. CDR3 amino acids: CASSTTGQGEYEQYF. CDR3 bases: TGCGCCAGCAGCACCACAGGGCAAGGAGAATACGAGCAGTACTTC.

The rearrangement joins TRBV7-2 to TRBJ2-7, with D uncertain. Germline V gene lookup returns CDR1 SGHTA and CDR2 FQGNSA. CDR3 length: 15 residues. Trimming removed 2 bases from V and 4 bases from J, with 15 bases in between. CDR3 residues: CASSLFMSLGYEQYF. The CDR3 nucleotides are TGTGCCAGCAGCTTATTCATGTCGTTAGGGTACGAGCAGTACTTC.

The table lists this clonotype with many counts. This chain links TRBV6-5 with TRBJ2-6, with 11 nucleotides matching TRBD1. V was pared by 4 bases and J by 4 bases, with 9 bases of the junction left unmatched. The CDR3 spans 18 residues. CDR1 is MNHEY and CDR2 is SVGAGI in the germline V gene. The DNA for the CDR3 is TGTGCCAGCAGTTTCGGGGGGACAGGGGGTACAGGGGCCAACGTCCTGACTTTC. Its protein product is CASSFGGTGGTGANVLTF.

The chain couples TRBV7-2 to TRBJ1-4, with D possibly matching TRBD1 (6 bases). This CDR3 comprises 14 residues. Trimming cost V 7 bases and J 5 bases, with 14 bases left between them. The germline CDR1 and CDR2 sequences are SGHTA and FQGNSA. This CDR3 reads CASILDSGNEKLFF. The CDR3, as DNA: TGTGCCAGCATCCTGGACAGTGGGAATGAAAAACTGTTTTTT.

This clonotype turned up a few times. The chain recombines TRBV7-9 with TRBJ1-5; D may be TRBD1 (5 bases). CDR1 SEHNR and CDR2 FQNEAQ come from the germline V gene (reference sequence). CDR3 length equals 15 residues. Trimming removed 4 bases at V and 0 bases at J, with 10 bases between. The CDR3 loop reads CASSSTDNSNQPQHF. CDR3 coding DNA: TGTGCCAGCAGCTCGACAGACAATAGCAATCAGCCCCAGCATTTT.

In this sample, this clonotype turned up a few times. The CDR3 nucleotides read TGTGCCATCGGGAAGACTAGTTTCGAGCAGTACTTC. This encodes CAIGKTSFEQYF. This chain uses TRBV10-3 with TRBJ2-7; maybe TRBD2 (6 bases). Germline-derived CDR1 and CDR2 are ENHRY and SYGVKD. Deletions cut 8 bases from V and 6 bases from J, with 14 bases between. The CDR3 length is 12 residues.

The chain has TRBV18 and TRBJ2-7; D is undetermined. V lost 0 bases and J 4 bases, leaving 10 bases between the germline ends. Germline CDR1 KGHSH, CDR2 LQKENI. The CDR3 sequence is 14 residues long. Here the CDR3 reads CASSPPQDRYEQYF. For the CDR3, the DNA is TGTGCCAGCTCACCACCCCAGGATCGGTACGAGCAGTACTTC.

This clonotype was recorded a few times. The chain carries TRBV5-4 and TRBJ2-5; no definite D call. The V gene's germline CDR1 is SGHNT and CDR2 YYREEE (reference sequence). V lost 0 bases to trimming and J lost 2 bases, with 5 bases between them. The CDR3 has 13 residues. The CDR3 DNA reads TGTGCCAGCAGCTTGGACCCTCAAGAGACCCAGTACTTC. Its translation is CASSLDPQETQYF.

This clonotype was counted a few times. The rearrangement uses TRBV10-3 and TRBJ2-5; D call uncertain. The CDR3 runs to 11 residues. CDR1 and CDR2 from the germline V gene are ENHRY and SYGVKD. V gave up 5 bases and J gave up 5 bases, with 6 bases separating them. CDR3 sequence: CAISSGETQYF. The CDR3 DNA sequence: TGTGCCATCAGTTCGGGCGAGACCCAGTACTTC.

This chain's CDR3 is CASTRLAESYNEQFF. The DNA for the CDR3 is TGTGCCAGCACCCGACTAGCGGAATCCTACAATGAGCAGTTCTTC. The chain combines TRBV9 with TRBJ2-1; 9 bases match TRBD2. The CDR3 consists of 15 residues. V dropped 6 bases and J dropped 1; count of bases not matched to a gene: 5. In germline, CDR1 is SGDLS, CDR2 YYNGEE.

This clonotype was recorded a few times. The chain joins TRBV5-1 to TRBJ2-3, with D unresolved. The V end lost 0 bases, the J end lost 2 bases, and 7 bases lay between the germline ends. The length of the CDR3 is 14 residues. Germline V gene data show CDR1 as SGHRS and CDR2 as YFSETQ. In DNA form, the CDR3 reads TGCGCCAGCAGCTTGGCACCGGCCACAGATACGCAGTATTTT. Translation: CASSLAPATDTQYF.

In this sample, this clonotype turned up a few times. The chain uses TRBV27 and TRBJ2-2; TRBD1 matches at 8 bases. CDR3 length: 14 residues. Germline-derived CDR1 and CDR2 are MNHEY and SMNVEV (reference sequence). The V segment lost 8 bases and the J segment 5 bases; nucleotides outside the gene matches: 7. The CDR3 DNA reads as TGTGCCAGCCGACAGGGGTTGGGGACCGGGGAGCTGTTTTTT. It encodes CASRQGLGTGELFF.

The chain carries TRBV6-5 and TRBJ2-5, with TRBD2 matching 13 bases. There are 17 residues in the CDR3. CDR1 is MNHEY, CDR2 SVGAGI, per germline. V dropped 0 bases and J dropped 5; count of bases not matched to a gene: 6. CDR3 sequence: CASSYSGLAGVWETQYF. The CDR3 bases are TGTGCCAGCAGTTACTCTGGACTAGCGGGAGTTTGGGAGACCCAGTACTTC.